This T cell receptor (beta chain) was obtained from a study of chemoradiotherapy in HPV16-positive cancers. Data came from immunoSEQ multiplex PCR; TCRdb stores just in-frame clones and leaves some out. The sample shows about 12,000 clones, 89% of them seen only once. Looked up from germline, CDR1 is SGHTA and CDR2 is FQGNSA. The CDR3 consists of 16 residues. V was pared by 1 base and J by 1 base, with 11 bases between. This clone has only one observation. The source material was blood, sampled from a patient who underwent chemoradiotherapy. The origin of this receptor is a human donor with HPV-associated anogenital cancer. The rearrangement joins TRBV7-2 to TRBJ1-5; no clear D. CDR3 region: CASSLGAARSNQPQHF. The CDR3 DNA reads as TGTGCCAGCAGCTTAGGGGCAGCCAGGAGCAATCAGCCCCAGCATTTT.